A selection of T cell receptor beta chains follows, all from one sample in a study of early T cells in non-severe SARS-CoV-2 infection. One entry per CDR3 protein results from TCRdb running MiXCR on the 5' RACE reads. The table records under 55,000 distinct CDR3 sequences, more than 9% of them present only once. Material: whole blood. These receptors came from an adult who was a healthcare worker with PCR-confirmed SARS-CoV-2 infection or an uninfected control (not recorded which). CDR3s include the opening cysteine and the closing phenylalanine or tryptophan. Fields, in order: CDR3 length, J gene, V gene, clone size, D gene, CDR3 protein, CDR3 DNA. D genes are given only for firm matches. Only part of the rows carry a size: once, few, many, or a class if the clone is expanded.

14 TRBJ2-7 TRBV18 many TRBD2 CASSATSDSYEQYF TGTGCCAGCTCAGCGACTAGCGACTCCTACGAGCAGTACTTC
16 TRBJ2-3 TRBV7-9 few TRBD2 CASSLGTSGHTDTQYF TGTGCCAGCAGCTTAGGAACTAGCGGACACACAGATACGCAGTATTTT
15 TRBJ2-5 TRBV11-2 many NA CASSLSRSRRETQYF TGTGCCAGCAGCTTATCCAGGTCGCGGCGGGAGACCCAGTACTTC
13 TRBJ2-7 TRBV6-1 few NA CATNDRYSYEQYF TGTGCCACGAACGACCGATACTCCTACGAGCAGTACTTC
18 TRBJ1-1 TRBV11-2 many NA CASSLRGLGLFRNTEAFF TGTGCCAGCAGCTTAAGGGGACTAGGACTCTTTCGAAACACTGAAGCTTTCTTT
12 TRBJ1-2 TRBV7-2 many NA CASSSPNYGYTF TGTGCCAGCAGCTCCCCGAACTATGGCTACACCTTC
12 TRBJ2-1 TRBV7-8 few NA CASSLKGNEQFF TGTGCCAGCAGCCTTAAGGGAAATGAGCAGTTCTTC
18 TRBJ2-1 TRBV4-3 few TRBD2 CASSQGVSSGRLNNEQFF TGCGCCAGCAGCCAAGGAGTTTCTAGCGGTAGACTAAACAATGAGCAGTTCTTC
14 TRBJ1-1 TRBV5-1 few NA CASSLTGMNTEAFF TGCGCCAGCAGCTTGACAGGCATGAACACTGAAGCTTTCTTT
14 TRBJ2-1 TRBV29-1 NA TRBD2 CSVEPSGRGNEQFF TGCAGCGTTGAGCCTAGCGGGAGGGGAAACGAGCAGTTCTTC
14 TRBJ2-3 TRBV4-2 few NA CASSQDGGADTQYF TGTGCCAGCAGCCAAGACGGCGGGGCAGATACGCAGTATTTT
15 TRBJ1-1 TRBV6-2/TRBV6-3 many NA CASSYGPLANTEAFF TGTGCCAGCAGTTACGGGCCTCTAGCGAACACTGAAGCTTTCTTT
16 TRBJ1-5 TRBV5-1 many NA CASSLAGVADNQPQHF TGCGCCAGCAGCTTGGCCGGGGTCGCCGACAATCAGCCCCAGCATTTT
15 TRBJ1-5 TRBV5-4 many TRBD1 CASSLWGTGIQPQHF TGTGCCAGCAGCTTGTGGGGGACAGGGATTCAGCCCCAGCATTTT
12 TRBJ1-1 TRBV29-1 NA NA CSSRVASTEAFF TGCAGCTCCAGGGTTGCAAGCACTGAAGCTTTCTTT
15 TRBJ1-6 TRBV7-2 many NA CASSTQGKGGSPLHF TGTGCCAGCAGCACACAGGGAAAAGGAGGTTCACCCCTCCACTTT
14 TRBJ2-2 TRBV7-6 many NA CASSFKGNTGELFF TGTGCCAGCAGCTTCAAGGGTAACACCGGGGAGCTGTTTTTT
14 TRBJ1-2 TRBV6-4 NA NA CASSDSNKNYGYTF TGTGCCAGCAGTGACTCGAACAAGAACTATGGCTACACCTTC
15 TRBJ2-1 TRBV20-1 many TRBD2 CSASLTSGLHNEQFF TGCAGTGCTTCCTTAACTAGCGGACTTCACAATGAGCAGTTCTTC
17 TRBJ1-6 TRBV7-2 NA NA CASSLNYRSSYNSPLHF TGTGCCAGCAGCTTAAACTATCGCTCAAGCTATAATTCACCCCTCCACTTT
11 TRBJ2-3 TRBV2 many NA CASSVTIPQYF TGTGCCAGCAGTGTCACTATACCGCAGTATTTT
12 TRBJ2-5 TRBV29-1 few NA CSVVAVQETQYF TGCAGCGTCGTAGCGGTTCAAGAGACCCAGTACTTC
14 TRBJ1-2 TRBV7-2 NA NA CASSRRDPYYGYTF TGTGCCAGCAGCCGCAGGGACCCGTACTATGGCTACACCTTC
14 TRBJ2-7 TRBV4-3 NA NA CASSQDSSGYEQYF TGCGCCAGCAGCCAAGATTCTTCCGGGTACGAGCAGTACTTC
14 TRBJ2-7 TRBV7-6 NA NA CASSLGTGRHEQYF TGTGCCAGCAGCTTAGGGACCGGGAGACACGAGCAGTACTTC
13 TRBJ1-5 TRBV12-3/TRBV12-4 NA NA CASSTGNNQPQHF TGTGCCAGCAGTACGGGAAACAATCAGCCCCAGCATTTT
14 TRBJ1-1 TRBV2 many NA CASSGRGSGTEAFF TGTGCCAGCAGTGGAAGAGGGTCGGGCACTGAAGCTTTCTTT
13 TRBJ2-1 TRBV11-3 NA NA CASSLPPWDEQFF TGTGCCAGCAGCTTACCCCCCTGGGATGAGCAGTTCTTC
11 TRBJ2-5 TRBV5-1 few NA CASSTQETQYF TGCGCCAGCAGCACACAAGAGACCCAGTACTTC
14 TRBJ1-3 TRBV28 many TRBD1 CASSSRGLGNTIYF TGTGCCAGCAGTAGCAGGGGGCTTGGAAACACCATATATTTT
15 TRBJ1-2 TRBV29-1 many TRBD1 CSVEAGGVPVYGYTF TGCAGCGTTGAAGCAGGGGGCGTACCGGTCTATGGCTACACCTTC
15 TRBJ2-3 TRBV11-2 many TRBD2 CASSSSGRWADTQYF TGTGCCAGCAGCTCTAGCGGGAGGTGGGCAGATACGCAGTATTTT
14 TRBJ2-7 TRBV2 many NA CASSENSNTYEQYF TGTGCCAGCAGTGAAAATAGTAACACCTACGAGCAGTACTTC
14 TRBJ1-1 TRBV29-1 few NA CSVEEQQLNTEAFF TGCAGCGTTGAAGAACAACAGTTGAACACTGAAGCTTTCTTT
16 TRBJ1-2 TRBV15 NA NA CATSRELAESDYGYTF TGTGCCACCAGCAGAGAATTGGCGGAATCTGACTATGGCTACACCTTC
12 TRBJ2-7 TRBV6-5 few TRBD2 CASSSIAGGAYF TGTGCCAGCAGTTCAATAGCGGGTGGCGCGTACTTC
16 TRBJ2-6 TRBV29-1 many TRBD1 CSVEVWTGTGANVLTF TGCAGCGTTGAAGTATGGACAGGGACTGGGGCCAACGTCCTGACTTTC
16 TRBJ2-7 TRBV28 NA TRBD1 CASSITGTGATYEQYF TGTGCCAGCAGCATTACCGGGACAGGCGCTACCTACGAGCAGTACTTC
15 TRBJ1-1 TRBV12-3/TRBV12-4 many NA CASSPGAGIGTEAFF TGTGCCAGCAGTCCGGGGGCAGGGATCGGCACTGAAGCTTTCTTT
14 TRBJ2-7 TRBV29-1 many NA CSVESAGASDEQYF TGCAGCGTTGAATCGGCGGGGGCGTCGGACGAGCAGTACTTC
14 TRBJ2-1 TRBV7-2 NA NA CASTLPGGNYEQFF TGTGCCAGCACCCTACCCGGCGGGAACTATGAGCAGTTCTTC
13 TRBJ1-2 TRBV6-4 many NA CASSPGTGTGYTF TGTGCCAGCAGTCCCGGGACCGGAACAGGCTACACCTTC
16 TRBJ2-3 TRBV7-6 many TRBD2 CASSSRAGVSTDTQYF TGTGCCAGCAGCTCCCGAGCGGGAGTAAGCACAGATACGCAGTATTTT
16 TRBJ2-1 TRBV25-1 few TRBD2 CASSFTGTSGRNEQFF TGTGCCAGCAGTTTCACCGGGACTAGCGGGAGAAATGAGCAGTTCTTC
11 TRBJ2-7 TRBV19 many TRBD1 CASRQGYEQYF TGTGCCAGCAGACAGGGCTACGAGCAGTACTTC
12 TRBJ1-2 TRBV29-1 NA NA CSVGVRAYGYTF TGCAGCGTTGGTGTACGGGCCTATGGCTACACCTTC
13 TRBJ2-7 TRBV18 many NA CASSPRQVYEQYF TGTGCCAGCTCACCACGACAGGTCTACGAGCAGTACTTC
14 TRBJ2-3 TRBV4-1 many NA CASSQVGALDTQYF TGCGCCAGCAGCCAAGTAGGGGCATTGGATACGCAGTATTTT
15 TRBJ1-5 TRBV6-2/TRBV6-3 many NA CASRSGTRSNQPQHF TGTGCCAGCAGGAGTGGGACGCGAAGCAATCAGCCCCAGCATTTT
13 TRBJ1-3 TRBV7-2 NA NA CASSSDYRNTIYF TGTGCCAGCAGCTCCGACTACAGAAACACCATATATTTT
14 TRBJ2-5 TRBV20-1 many NA CSARNPTEKETQYF TGCAGTGCTAGAAACCCTACGGAAAAAGAGACCCAGTACTTC
15 TRBJ2-6 TRBV19 many NA CASSPVISGANVLTF TGTGCCAGTAGTCCTGTCATCTCTGGGGCCAACGTCCTGACTTTC
16 TRBJ2-1 TRBV7-2 few TRBD1 CASSLAGTGGIHEQFF TGTGCCAGCAGCTTAGCGGGGACAGGGGGTATTCATGAGCAGTTCTTC